This passage covers 28 T cell receptor beta chains from one sample sequenced in a study of human CD8 memory T cell subsets. A UMI-labeled 5' RACE approach was the method that produced the TCR beta libraries. For each CDR3 protein, TCRdb gives one entry from its re-call of the 5' RACE reads, without DNA. The repertoire shows 15,000 to 20,000 distinct CDR3 sequences; the top ten hold around 5.8%. Sequencing was carried out using CD8+ T cells from PBMCs. The receptor set was obtained from a human donor in good health.

This chain uses TRBV12-3 or TRBV12-4 with TRBJ1-1; the D call from TCRdb, TRBD1, cannot be confirmed without DNA. The CDR3 spans 14 residues. Here the CDR3 reads CASSSTEMNTEAFF.

Judged by frequency, this clonotype is medium-sized (0.01 to 0.1%). This chain uses TRBV28 with TRBJ2-6; TCRdb's assignment of TRBD1 cannot be checked, as there is no DNA. From germline, CDR1 is MDHEN and CDR2 SYDVKM. The CDR3 has 17 amino acids. Here the CDR3 reads CASSLLGTGSGANVLTF. The whole variable domain, remainder taken from reference TRBV28 and TRBJ2-6, is DVKVTQSSRYLVKRTGEKVFLECVQDMDHENMFWYRQDPGLGLRLIYFSYDVKMKEKGDIPEGYSVSREKKERFSLILESASTNQTSMYLCASSLLGTGSGANVLTFGAGSRLTVL.

The chain couples TRBV7-9 to TRBJ1-1. Per the germline V gene, CDR1 is SEHNR and CDR2 is FQNEAQ (reference sequence). The CDR3 totals 13 residues. The CDR3 reads CASSLAGQGEAFF.

The chain recombines TRBV4-3 with TRBJ2-7; TCRdb lists TRBD2, though no DNA is available to test this call. The CDR3 length is 16 residues. The germline V gene has CDR1 LGHNA and CDR2 YSLEER. This CDR3 is CASSQERSGIGYEQYF.

The chain carries TRBV6-2 or TRBV6-3 and TRBJ2-7; the D call from TCRdb, TRBD1, cannot be confirmed without DNA. This CDR3 has 13 residues. From germline, CDR1 is MNHEY and CDR2 SVGEGT. The chain's CDR3 is CASSYSGINEQYF.

The genes are TRBV12-3 or TRBV12-4 and TRBJ2-3; TCRdb lists TRBD1, though no DNA is available to test this call. The CDR3 contains 15 residues. CDR3 sequence reads: CASSLPSGDTDTQYF.

The chain combines TRBV11-2 with TRBJ2-7. Germline CDR1 and CDR2: SGHAT and FQNNGV. This CDR3 is built from 12 residues. The CDR3 sequence: CASSLAGYEQYF.

The chain links TRBV5-1 to TRBJ2-7. The length of the CDR3 is 15 residues. In germline, CDR1 is SGHRS, CDR2 YFSETQ. The CDR3 spells CASSTTSGPSYEQYF.

J is TRBJ2-5 and V is TRBV11-2; TCRdb's assignment of TRBD1 cannot be checked, as there is no DNA. This CDR3 has 14 residues. Germline assignment: CDR1 SGHAT and CDR2 FQNNGV. The chain's CDR3 is CASSARQGSETQYF.

The chain couples TRBV6-6 to TRBJ2-1; TCRdb's D call, TRBD2, is unchecked because there is no DNA. The CDR3 is made up of 20 amino acids. Per the germline V gene, CDR1 is MNHNY and CDR2 is SVGAGI (reference sequence). The CDR3 reads CASSYLASGSGAVSYNEQFF.

This rearrangement joins TRBV7-9 to TRBJ1-2. This CDR3 has 16 residues. The germline gives CDR1 SEHNR, CDR2 FQNEAQ (reference sequence). CDR3 region: CASSRKEASRLDGYTF.

The chain joins TRBV6-1 to TRBJ1-1; as DNA is missing, the TRBD1 call by TCRdb cannot be tested. Germline values: CDR1 MNHNS, CDR2 SASEGT. The CDR3 has 16 amino acids. The CDR3 region is CASSELTGQANTEAFF.

This clonotype is deemed medium-sized by its frequency. The CDR3 loop is CASSLSGGASYEQYF. V and J are TRBV6-2 or TRBV6-3 and TRBJ2-7; no DNA is available, so the TRBD2 call from TCRdb remains unchecked. The CDR3 spans 15 residues. Germline CDR1 reads MNHEY; CDR2 reads SVGEGT.

V and J are TRBV20-1 and TRBJ2-7; TCRdb designates TRBD1, a call that cannot be tested without DNA. CDR3 length: 13 amino acids. Germline assignment: CDR1 DFQATT and CDR2 SNEGSKA (reference sequence). The CDR3 spells CSARGTETYEQYF.

The genes are TRBV7-6 and TRBJ2-7; without DNA, the TCRdb call of TRBD2 cannot be checked. CDR3 size: 15 residues. CDR1 and CDR2 (germline): SGHVS, FNYEAQ. CDR3 sequence: CASSPVGGGSYEQYF.

The chain links TRBV5-1 to TRBJ2-7; TCRdb's assignment of TRBD2 cannot be checked, as there is no DNA. The germline CDR1 and CDR2 sequences are SGHRS and YFSETQ. This CDR3 comprises 18 residues. CDR3: CASRNRTSGRAISYEQYF.

The V gene is TRBV24-1, the J gene TRBJ1-3. CDR1 and CDR2 from the germline V gene are KGHDR and SFDVKD. This CDR3 region has 21 residues. The CDR3 region is CATSDLQAGGDSNYSGNTIYF.

The chain is built from TRBV12-3 or TRBV12-4 and TRBJ2-2; without DNA, the TCRdb call of TRBD1 cannot be checked. The CDR3 sequence is 14 residues long. CDR3 residues: CASSGTEHTGELFF.

CDR3 in amino acids: CASSLKPGGTGELFF. The chain recombines TRBV5-5 with TRBJ2-2; TCRdb outputs TRBD1, but without DNA this stays unchecked. The CDR3 is made up of 15 amino acids. CDR1 and CDR2 from the germline V gene are SGHKS and YYEKEE (reference sequence). Supplemented by reference TRBV5-5 and TRBJ2-2, the full variable domain reads DAGVTQSPTHLIKTRGQQVTLRCSPISGHKSVSWYQQVLGQGPQFIFQYYEKEERGRGNFPDRFSARQFPNYSSELNVNALLLGDSALYLCASSLKPGGTGELFFGEGSRLTVL.

The rearrangement links TRBV15 to TRBJ2-7; as DNA is missing, the TRBD2 call by TCRdb cannot be tested. The length of the CDR3 is 13 residues. Germline V gene data show CDR1 as LNHNV and CDR2 as YYDKDF (reference sequence). The CDR3 loop reads CATRLAGSYEQYF.

The rearrangement links TRBV20-1 to TRBJ1-2; the D call from TCRdb, TRBD1, cannot be confirmed without DNA. This CDR3 has 13 amino acids. Per the germline V gene, CDR1 is DFQATT and CDR2 is SNEGSKA (reference sequence). The CDR3 is CSARVTGENGYTF.

The chain employs TRBV20-1 and TRBJ2-7; absent DNA, TCRdb's TRBD2 call cannot be checked. The germline V gene encodes CDR1 DFQATT and CDR2 SNEGSKA (reference sequence). The CDR3 spans 15 residues. CDR3 loop: CSAASGLAGVDEQYF.

V gene TRBV10-3 combines with J gene TRBJ1-1; TCRdb reports TRBD1, a call that lacks DNA to check it against. Looked up from germline, CDR1 is ENHRY and CDR2 is SYGVKD. The CDR3 spans 17 residues. The CDR3 region is CAISDPDGRSPSPEAFF.

This sequence joins TRBV28 and TRBJ1-5; TCRdb reports TRBD1, a call that lacks DNA to check it against. The germline CDR1 and CDR2 sequences are MDHEN and SYDVKM. The CDR3 length is 15 residues. CDR3 residues: CASSPLTGGGQPQHF.

This chain links TRBV28 with TRBJ2-7; checking the TCRdb D call of TRBD1 is not possible without DNA. The CDR3 spans 17 residues. Germline values: CDR1 MDHEN, CDR2 SYDVKM. The chain's CDR3 is CASSSNADRPTYYEQYF.

The chain carries TRBV18 and TRBJ2-4; TCRdb gives TRBD1 as the D gene, but with no DNA this cannot be confirmed. Germline lookup yields CDR1 KGHSH and CDR2 LQKENI. This CDR3 has 16 amino acids. This CDR3 is CASSPPEGEAKNIQYF.

The gene calls are TRBV7-8 and TRBJ2-3; checking the TCRdb D call of TRBD2 is not possible without DNA. CDR1 SGHVS and CDR2 FQNEAQ come from the germline V gene. This CDR3 contains 16 residues. This chain's CDR3 is CASSLVAGGLSDTQYF.

Considering frequency, this clonotype is medium-sized. The chain links TRBV12-3 or TRBV12-4 to TRBJ1-1. This CDR3 region has 11 residues. The CDR3 reads CASSLGTEAFF.